This record concerns one TCR beta chain sequence. What it binds is not known. These data belong to a study of T cell repertoires in cytomegalovirus infection. The study, taken as a whole, reports: CMV carriers with the relevant HLA were identified by cumulative public TCR beta family frequency.

The germline V and J ends were trimmed by 8 bases and 0 bases, with 21 bases remaining between them. The CDR3 extends over 17 amino acids. TCRdb passed the reads through MiXCR, listing each CDR3 protein once. The repertoire holds about half a million distinct CDR3 sequences, with around a third as singletons. This sample comprised cultured PBMCs, obtained from culture after CMV antigen stimulation. The sequence was obtained from a human donor in good health (CMV status not recorded). Some clones in this sample may be carry-over from other donors' samples. The chain links TRBV5-3 to TRBJ1-3; possibly TRBD1 for D (5 bases). TRBV5-3 is recorded as an ORF, its role being uncertain. CDR3 loop: CASSPYLDSSSGNTIYF. The CDR3 nucleotides read TGTGCCAGCAGCCCCTACCTCGACAGCTCCTCTGGAAACACCATATATTTT.